A single T cell receptor beta chain is shown here with its context. Its target is not known. Assay used: immunoSEQ multiplex PCR; TCRdb lists only in-frame clones, some missing. The sample consists of 70,000 or so clones, 84% of them appearing once. This record comes from a study of OX40 agonist ivuxolimab in advanced cancers. About the study: Patients with hepatocellular carcinoma, melanoma, renal cell or head and neck cancer made up the dose-escalation patients. Allowance was made for prior anti-PD-1, anti-PD-L1 or anti-CTLA-4 therapy, and approximately 40% had some. Study results and limitations: The authors also found low normalized T-cell clonal expansion in some nonresponders.

This CDR3 has 17 amino acids. The gene calls are TRBV21-1 and TRBJ2-7; the table's D gene call, TRBD1, was not cross checked with the DNA. TRBV21-1 is shown as a pseudogene. Specimen: CD4+ or CD8+ T cells sorted from blood, collected in a trial of the OX40 agonist ivuxolimab. This TCR came from an adult with an advanced solid tumor such as melanoma, head and neck, liver or kidney cancer. The CDR3 spells CASSRALPGQGPYEQYF. Written as DNA, the CDR3 is TGTGCCAGCAGCAGGGCATTACCGGGACAGGGGCCCTACGAGCAGTACTTC.